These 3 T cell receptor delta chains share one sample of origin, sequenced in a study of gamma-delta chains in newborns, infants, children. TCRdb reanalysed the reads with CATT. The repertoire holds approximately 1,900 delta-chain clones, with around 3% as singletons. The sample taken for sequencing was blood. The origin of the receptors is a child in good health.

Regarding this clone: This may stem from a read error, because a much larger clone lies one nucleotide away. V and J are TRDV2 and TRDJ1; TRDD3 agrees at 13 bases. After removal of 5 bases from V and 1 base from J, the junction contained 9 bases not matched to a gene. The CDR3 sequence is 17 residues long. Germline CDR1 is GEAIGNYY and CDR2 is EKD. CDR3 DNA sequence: TGTGCCTGTGGGCCTCTACTGGGGGATACGCGCACCGATAAACTCATCTTT. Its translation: CACGPLLGDTRTDKLIF.

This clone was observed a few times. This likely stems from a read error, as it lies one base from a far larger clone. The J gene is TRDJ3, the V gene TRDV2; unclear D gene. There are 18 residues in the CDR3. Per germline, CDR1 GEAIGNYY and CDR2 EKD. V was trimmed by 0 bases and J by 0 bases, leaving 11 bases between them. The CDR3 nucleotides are TGTGCCTGTGACACCGCAGGATTAGGCTCCTGGGACACCCGACAGATGTTTTTC. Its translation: CACDTAGLGSWDTRQMFF.

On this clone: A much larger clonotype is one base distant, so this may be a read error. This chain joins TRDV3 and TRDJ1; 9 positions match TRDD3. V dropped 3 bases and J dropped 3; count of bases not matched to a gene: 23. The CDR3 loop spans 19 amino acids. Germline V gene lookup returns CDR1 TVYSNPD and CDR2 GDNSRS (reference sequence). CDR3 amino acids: CALIYPYWGTRHYADKLIF. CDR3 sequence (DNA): TGTGCCTTGATTTATCCCTACTGGGGGACCAGACATTACGCCGATAAACTCATCTTT.